Following are 2 T cell receptor beta chains from one sample sequenced in a study of Graves' ophthalmopathy and Graves' hyperthyroidism. RNA transcripts yielded amplified TCR beta CDR3 regions. An initial RT-PCR round employing HTBI primers preceded a second-round multiplex PCR. One entry per CDR3 protein, called by TCRdb with MiXCR from the multiplex PCR reads. The sample has 200,000 to 300,000 distinct CDR3 sequences; around 45% are singletons. Sequencing was carried out using peripheral blood. Receptor source: an adult man with Graves' ophthalmopathy.

The V gene is TRBV7-8, the J gene TRBJ1-5; 8 positions agree with TRBD1. Germline CDR1 SGHVS, CDR2 FQNEAQ. Trimming took 1 base from V and 6 from J; bases not matched to a gene: 2. The CDR3 runs 14 residues. For the CDR3, the DNA is TGTGCCAGCAGCTTAGGCAGGGGGCTTCAGCCCCAGCATTTT. Its translation is CASSLGRGLQPQHF.

The rearrangement joins TRBV7-2 to TRBJ2-5, with D maybe TRBD1 (6 bases). CDR1 and CDR2 (germline): SGHTA, FQGNSA. The V and J ends lost 4 bases and 5 bases respectively, with 14 bases between them. This CDR3 is 14 amino acids long. Here the CDR3 reads CASSSESGHETQYF. In nucleotides, the CDR3 is TGTGCCAGCAGCTCAGAATCGGGACACGAGACCCAGTACTTC.